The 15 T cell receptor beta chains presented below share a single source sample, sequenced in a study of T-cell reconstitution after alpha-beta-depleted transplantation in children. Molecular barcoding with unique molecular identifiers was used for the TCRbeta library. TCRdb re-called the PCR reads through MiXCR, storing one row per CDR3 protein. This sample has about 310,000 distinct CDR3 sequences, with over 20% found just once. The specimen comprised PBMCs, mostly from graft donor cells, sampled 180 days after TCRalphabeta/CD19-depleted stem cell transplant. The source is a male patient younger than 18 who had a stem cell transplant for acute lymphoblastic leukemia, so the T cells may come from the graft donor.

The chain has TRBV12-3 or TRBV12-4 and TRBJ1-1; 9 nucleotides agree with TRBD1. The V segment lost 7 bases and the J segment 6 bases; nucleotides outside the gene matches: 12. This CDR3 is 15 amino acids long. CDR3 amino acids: CASNTRDRASPEAFF. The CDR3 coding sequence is TGTGCCAGCAATACCCGGGACAGGGCGAGCCCTGAAGCTTTCTTT.

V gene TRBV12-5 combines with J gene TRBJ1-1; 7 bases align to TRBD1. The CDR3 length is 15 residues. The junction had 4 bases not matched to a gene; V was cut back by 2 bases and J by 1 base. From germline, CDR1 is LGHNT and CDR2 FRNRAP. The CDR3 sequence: CASGLLGQPNTEAFF. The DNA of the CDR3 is TGTGCTAGTGGTTTGCTGGGACAGCCGAACACTGAAGCTTTCTTT.

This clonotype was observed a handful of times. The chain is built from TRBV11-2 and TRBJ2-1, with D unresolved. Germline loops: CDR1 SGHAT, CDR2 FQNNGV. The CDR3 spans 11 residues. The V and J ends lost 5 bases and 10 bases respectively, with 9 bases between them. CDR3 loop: CASSPQREQFF. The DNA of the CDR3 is TGTGCCAGCAGCCCGCAGAGGGAGCAGTTCTTC.

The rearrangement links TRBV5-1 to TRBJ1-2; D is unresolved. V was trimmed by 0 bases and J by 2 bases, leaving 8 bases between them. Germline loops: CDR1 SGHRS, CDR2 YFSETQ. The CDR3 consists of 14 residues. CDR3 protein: CASSLAAENYGYTF. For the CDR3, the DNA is TGCGCCAGCAGCTTGGCCGCGGAAAACTATGGCTACACCTTC.

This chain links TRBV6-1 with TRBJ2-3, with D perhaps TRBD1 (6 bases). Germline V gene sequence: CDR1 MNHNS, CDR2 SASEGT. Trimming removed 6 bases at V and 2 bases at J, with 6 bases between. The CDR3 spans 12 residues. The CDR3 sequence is CASRGHTDTQYF. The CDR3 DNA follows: TGTGCCAGCAGGGGACACACAGATACGCAGTATTTT.

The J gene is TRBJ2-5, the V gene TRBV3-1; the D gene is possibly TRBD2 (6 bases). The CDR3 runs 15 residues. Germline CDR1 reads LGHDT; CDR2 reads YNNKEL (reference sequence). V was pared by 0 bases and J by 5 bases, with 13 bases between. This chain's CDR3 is CASSQEELATETQYF. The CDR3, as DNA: TGTGCCAGCAGCCAAGAGGAACTAGCAACGGAGACCCAGTACTTC.

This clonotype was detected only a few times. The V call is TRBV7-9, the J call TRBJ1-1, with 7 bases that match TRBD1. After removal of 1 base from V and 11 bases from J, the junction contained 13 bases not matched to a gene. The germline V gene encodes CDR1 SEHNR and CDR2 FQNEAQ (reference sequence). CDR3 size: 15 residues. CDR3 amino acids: CASSLGMGTELGAFF. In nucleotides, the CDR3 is TGTGCCAGCAGCTTAGGGATGGGGACAGAATTAGGTGCTTTCTTT.

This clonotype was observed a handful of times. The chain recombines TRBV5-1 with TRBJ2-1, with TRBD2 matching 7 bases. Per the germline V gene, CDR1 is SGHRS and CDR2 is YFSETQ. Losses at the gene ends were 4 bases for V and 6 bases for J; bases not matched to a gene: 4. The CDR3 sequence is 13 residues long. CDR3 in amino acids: CASSPSGTNEQFF. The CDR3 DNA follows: TGCGCCAGCAGCCCTAGCGGAACCAATGAGCAGTTCTTC.

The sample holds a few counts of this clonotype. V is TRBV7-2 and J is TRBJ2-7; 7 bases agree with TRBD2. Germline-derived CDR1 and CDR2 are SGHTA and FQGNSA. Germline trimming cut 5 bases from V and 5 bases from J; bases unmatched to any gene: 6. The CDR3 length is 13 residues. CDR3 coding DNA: TGTGCCAGCAGCGTACAGGCGGGAGACGAGCAGTACTTC. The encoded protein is CASSVQAGDEQYF. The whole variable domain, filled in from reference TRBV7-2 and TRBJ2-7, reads GAGVSQSPSNKVTEKGKDVELRCDPISGHTALYWYRQSLGQGLEFLIYFQGNSAPDKSGLPSDRFSAERTGGSVSTLTIQRTQQEDSAVYLCASSVQAGDEQYFGPGTRLTVT.

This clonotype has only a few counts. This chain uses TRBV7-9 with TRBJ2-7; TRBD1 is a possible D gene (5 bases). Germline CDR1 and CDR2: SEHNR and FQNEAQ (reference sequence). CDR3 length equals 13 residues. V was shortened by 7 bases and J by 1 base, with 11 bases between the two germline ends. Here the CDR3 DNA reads TGTGCCAGCAATCGACAGATATCCTACGAGCAGTACTTC. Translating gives CASNRQISYEQYF.

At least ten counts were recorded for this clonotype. The CDR3: CASTNQGGTIYEQYF. In DNA form, the CDR3 reads TGTGCCAGCACTAATCAAGGAGGGACGATCTACGAGCAGTACTTC. V is TRBV2 and J is TRBJ2-7; possibly TRBD2 for D (6 bases). Trimming cost V 7 bases and J 3 bases, with 19 bases left between them. The CDR3 totals 15 residues. Looked up from germline, CDR1 is SNHLY and CDR2 is FYNNEI.

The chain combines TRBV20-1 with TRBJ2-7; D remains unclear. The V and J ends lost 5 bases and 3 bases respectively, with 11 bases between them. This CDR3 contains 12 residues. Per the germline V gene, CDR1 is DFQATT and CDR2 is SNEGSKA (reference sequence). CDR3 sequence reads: CSARQTVYEQYF. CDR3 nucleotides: TGCAGTGCTCGCCAGACGGTCTACGAGCAGTACTTC.

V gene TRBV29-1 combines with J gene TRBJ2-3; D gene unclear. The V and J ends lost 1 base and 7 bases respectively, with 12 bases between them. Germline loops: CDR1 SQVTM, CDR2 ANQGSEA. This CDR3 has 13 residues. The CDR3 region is CSVEVGWKYTQYF. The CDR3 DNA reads TGCAGCGTTGAAGTGGGGTGGAAATATACGCAGTATTTT.

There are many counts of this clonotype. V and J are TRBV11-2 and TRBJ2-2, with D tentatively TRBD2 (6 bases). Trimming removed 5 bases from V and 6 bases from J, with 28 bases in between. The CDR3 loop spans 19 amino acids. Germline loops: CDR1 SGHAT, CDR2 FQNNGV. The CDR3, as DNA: TGTGCCAGCAGCCCCTCGAGAGAGCAAGTACTAGCAATAGCCGGGGAGCTGTTTTTT. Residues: CASSPSREQVLAIAGELFF.

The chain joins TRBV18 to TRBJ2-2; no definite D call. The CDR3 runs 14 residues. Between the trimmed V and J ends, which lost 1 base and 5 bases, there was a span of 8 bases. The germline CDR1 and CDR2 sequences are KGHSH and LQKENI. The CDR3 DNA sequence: TGTGCCAGCTCACCACAACTGGGAACCGGGGAGCTGTTTTTT. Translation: CASSPQLGTGELFF.